The 21 T cell receptor beta chains given below trace back to one sample, sequenced in a study of cytomegalovirus exposure and HLA in healthy donors. Primers: 60 Vbeta forward and 13 Jbeta reverse. Libraries were prepared by immunoSEQ multiplex PCR; TCRdb keeps only in-frame clonotypes and omits some of them. Of 150,000 to 250,000 clones in the sample, 65% to 80% were seen once. Sequencing was performed on PBMCs. The source is a young woman in good health and CMV-seropositive.

This clone was found once. This rearrangement joins TRBV6-5 to TRBJ2-7, with D possibly matching TRBD1 (6 bases). V dropped 8 bases and J dropped 0 bases, with 14 bases sitting between them. Germline V gene data show CDR1 as MNHEY and CDR2 as SVGAGI. The CDR3 is 14 residues long. This CDR3 reads CASGPRDTSYEQYF. The CDR3 DNA follows: TGTGCCAGCGGCCCCCGGGACACCTCCTACGAGCAGTACTTC.

The chain recombines TRBV6-5 with TRBJ1-4; unclear D gene. The CDR3 spans 13 residues. Germline CDR1 MNHEY, CDR2 SVGAGI. The germline V and J ends were trimmed by 6 bases and 8 bases, with 13 bases remaining between them. The CDR3 protein is CASRPVPGEKLFF. The CDR3 nucleotides read TGTGCCAGCAGACCCGTCCCGGGGGAAAAACTGTTTTTT.

This chain connects TRBV5-6 to TRBJ1-2; D is undetermined. Trimming removed 1 base at V and 1 base at J, with 5 bases between. The germline CDR1 and CDR2 sequences are SGHDT and YYEEEE. CDR3 length: 13 residues. DNA for the CDR3: TGTGCCAGCAGCTTGCTCCTTAACTATGGCTACACCTTC. The encoded protein is CASSLLLNYGYTF.

The chain has TRBV10-1 and TRBJ2-2; 8 bases align to TRBD2. Germline CDR1 WNHNN, CDR2 SYGVQD (reference sequence). The V segment lost 5 bases and the J segment 1 base; nucleotides outside the gene matches: 3. CDR3 size: 15 residues. The CDR3 loop is CASSQAGVNTGELFF. DNA of the CDR3: TGCGCCAGCAGTCAAGCGGGGGTGAACACCGGGGAGCTGTTTTTT.

This chain uses TRBV10-3 with TRBJ2-7, with 13 bases aligning to TRBD2. This CDR3 is 14 amino acids long. CDR1 ENHRY and CDR2 SYGVKD come from the germline V gene. V lost 10 bases and J lost 0; bases outside the gene matches: 3. The DNA for the CDR3 is TGTGCCAGCCGGACTAGCGGGGGCTCCTACGAGCAGTACTTC. It codes for CASRTSGGSYEQYF.

The V and J genes are TRBV11-2 and TRBJ2-7, with D possibly being TRBD1 (5 bases). Germline V CDR1 and CDR2: SGHAT, FQNNGV. Trimming cost V 5 bases and J 2 bases, with 7 bases left between them. The CDR3 loop spans 12 amino acids. This CDR3 reads CASSQTAYEQYF. As DNA, the CDR3 is TGTGCCAGCAGCCAGACAGCCTACGAGCAGTACTTC. The full variable domain, rest sourced from reference TRBV11-2 and TRBJ2-7, is EAGVAQSPRYKIIEKRQSVAFWCNPISGHATLYWYQQILGQGPKLLIQFQNNGVVDDSQLPKDRFSAERLKGVDSTLKIQPAKLEDSAVYLCASSQTAYEQYFGPGTRLTVT.

V and J are TRBV19 and TRBJ1-2; 8 nucleotides agree with TRBD1. The length of the CDR3 is 17 residues. V lost 7 bases to trimming and J lost 2 bases; unmatched junction nucleotides: 15. CDR1 and CDR2 (germline): LNHDA, SQIVND (reference sequence). CDR3 sequence: CASTGGQGALENYGYTF. In nucleotides, the CDR3 is TGTGCCAGTACCGGCGGGCAGGGGGCGCTGGAAAACTATGGCTACACCTTC.

The V gene is TRBV4-2, the J gene TRBJ1-2; D is uncertain. Germline V CDR1 and CDR2: LGHNA, YNFKEQ. Trimming shortened V by 2 bases and J by 4 bases, and 20 bases separated the two germline ends. The CDR3 spans 17 residues. The CDR3 is CASSQNEGTSNPYGYTF. The CDR3, as DNA: TGTGCCAGCAGCCAAAACGAGGGCACTTCAAACCCCTATGGCTACACCTTC.

The chain links TRBV11-2 to TRBJ1-2; no reliable D call. The CDR3 sequence is 18 residues long. The V end lost 2 bases, the J end lost 1 base, and 20 bases lay between the germline ends. Germline V gene sequence: CDR1 SGHAT, CDR2 FQNNGV. CDR3 protein: CASSLRVPEPGGNYGYTF. The CDR3 DNA reads TGTGCCAGCAGCTTAAGAGTCCCCGAACCCGGAGGTAACTATGGCTACACCTTC.

For the CDR3, the DNA is TGTGCCAGCAGCGCGGGACAGAGGGATCAGCCCCAGCATTTT. The encoded protein is CASSAGQRDQPQHF. The J gene is TRBJ1-5, the V gene TRBV5-8, with 7 bases lining up with TRBD1. Germline values: CDR1 SGHTS, CDR2 YDEGEE. V dropped 4 bases and J dropped 5; count of bases not matched to a gene: 6. This CDR3 region has 14 residues.

V gene TRBV5-1 combines with J gene TRBJ2-3; the match to TRBD1 covers 9 bases. CDR1 and CDR2 from the germline V gene are SGHRS and YFSETQ. This CDR3 has 15 residues. Trimming cost V 4 bases and J 5 bases; bases outside gene matches: 8. The CDR3 is CASSPGQGLVDTQYF. CDR3 coding DNA: TGCGCCAGCAGCCCGGGACAGGGTTTAGTAGATACGCAGTATTTT.

The rearrangement uses TRBV25-1 and TRBJ2-2; D ambiguous. Trimming removed 3 bases from V and 1 base from J, with 9 bases in between. The CDR3 consists of 15 residues. Germline CDR1 MGHDK, CDR2 SYGVNS. The CDR3 nucleotides are TGTGCCAGCAGTGACCCGCGACAGAACACCGGGGAGCTGTTTTTT. Protein: CASSDPRQNTGELFF.

The gene calls are TRBV4-3 and TRBJ2-1, with 7 bases matching TRBD2. The J segment lost 8 bases and the V segment lost 2 bases, leaving 9 bases of the junction unmatched. The V gene's germline CDR1 is LGHNA and CDR2 YSLEER. The CDR3 consists of 15 residues. The CDR3 DNA reads TGCGCCAGCAGCCAACAAAGCGGGATTATCGATGAGCAGTTCTTC. Its translation: CASSQQSGIIDEQFF.

The chain employs TRBV11-2 and TRBJ2-5; no clear D gene. V lost 2 bases and J 5 bases, leaving 6 bases between the germline ends. From germline, CDR1 is SGHAT and CDR2 FQNNGV. CDR3 length: 12 residues. The CDR3 protein is CASSLSRETQYF. As DNA, the CDR3 is TGTGCCAGCAGCTTATCTAGGGAGACCCAGTACTTC.

This chain links TRBV9 with TRBJ2-1; a possible D gene is TRBD2 (5 bases). Germline V CDR1 and CDR2: SGDLS, YYNGEE. The CDR3 totals 13 residues. Trimming removed 3 bases at V and 5 bases at J, with 9 bases between. CDR3 region: CASSAEGDNEQFF. CDR3 DNA sequence: TGTGCCAGCAGCGCCGAGGGAGACAATGAGCAGTTCTTC.

The V and J genes are TRBV4-3 and TRBJ2-1, with 7 bases matching TRBD2. Per germline, CDR1 LGHNA and CDR2 YSLEER. The CDR3 covers 18 residues. V shed 7 bases, J shed 3 bases, and the junction held 18 bases outside the gene matches. In DNA form, the CDR3 reads TGCGCCAGCATAAAACCCGAAGCTTGGGGAGGGCTCTACAATGAGCAGTTCTTC. Encoded protein: CASIKPEAWGGLYNEQFF.

V is TRBV5-1 and J is TRBJ2-3, with D possibly TRBD2 on 6 matching bases. V lost 4 bases to trimming and J lost 3 bases, with 15 bases between them. The germline gives CDR1 SGHRS, CDR2 YFSETQ. The CDR3 has 15 residues. CDR3 DNA sequence: TGCGCCAGCAGCCTTGGGGCGGGGAGAACAGATACGCAGTATTTT. Its translation: CASSLGAGRTDTQYF.

This chain joins TRBV7-9 and TRBJ1-5; no clear D gene. V was shortened by 4 bases and J by 0 bases, with 7 bases between the two germline ends. CDR3 length: 14 residues. Germline assignment: CDR1 SEHNR and CDR2 FQNEAQ (reference sequence). The CDR3 region is CASSSLNSNQPQHF. In nucleotides, the CDR3 is TGTGCCAGCAGCTCCCTAAATAGCAATCAGCCCCAGCATTTT.

This clone occurred once. The junction departs from the called germline gene at one end, perhaps through a read error. The chain carries TRBV7-2 and TRBJ2-1, with 10 bases identical to TRBD2. CDR1 and CDR2 from the germline V gene are SGHTA and FQGNSA. CDR3 length equals 16 residues. CDR3 protein: CASSLAPSGSGGEQFF. DNA of the CDR3: TGTGCCAGCAGCCTAGCCCCTAGCGGGAGTGGTGGTGAGCAGTTCTTC. Using reference TRBV7-2 and TRBJ2-1 for the parts outside the CDR3, the full variable domain is GAGVSQSPSNKVTEKGKDVELRCDPISGHTALYWYRQSLGQGLEFLIYFQGNSAPDKSGLPSDRFSAERTGGSVSTLTIQRTQQEDSAVYLCASSLAPSGSGGEQFFGPGTRLTVL.

This clone was seen once. The chain employs TRBV5-1 and TRBJ2-7; 8 bases line up with TRBD2. The junction had 7 bases not matched to a gene; V was cut back by 2 bases and J by 0 bases. Per the germline V gene, CDR1 is SGHRS and CDR2 is YFSETQ. This CDR3 is built from 16 residues. The CDR3 DNA sequence: TGCGCCAGCAGCTTCACATTAGCGGGGAGCTCCTACGAGCAGTACTTC. Translated, it gives CASSFTLAGSSYEQYF.

The V gene is TRBV9, the J gene TRBJ2-7; 10 nucleotides agree with TRBD1. Per the germline V gene, CDR1 is SGDLS and CDR2 is YYNGEE. The CDR3 has 15 residues. Germline trimming cut 4 bases from V and 2 bases from J; bases unmatched to any gene: 6. The CDR3 DNA reads TGTGCCAGCAGCCCTCGAGGACAGGGGGCCTACGAGCAGTACTTC. It specifies CASSPRGQGAYEQYF.